The source of this TCR beta chain is a study of monozygotic twins with inflammatory bowel disease (dated by TCRdb to between 2018 and 2020). In terms of the full investigation: A total of 28 monozygotic twin pairs were included in the full study, comprising nine German pairs (four IBD-concordant, five IBD-discordant) and 19 IBD-discordant Danish pairs. Within discordant pairs, disease-associated traits were sought mainly by comparing IBD patients with their genetically identical healthy co-twins. Each individual had, on average, about 151 000 unique TCRalpha sequences and 181 000 unique TCRbeta sequences available for analysis. Broad study findings and their caveats: Differing immunosuppressive treatments among patients may have added background noise and inter-individual variability to the repertoires. Concordant and discordant twins showed no difference in repertoire similarity, possibly because of limited statistical power. The analysis was unable to tell different T cell subtypes apart. TCRbeta repertoire diversity, by inverse Simpson index, was decreased in IBD patients compared with their healthy co-twins. Compared with healthy twins, IBD patients shared fewer clonotypes with other individuals, and the difference was most pronounced in patients with signs of disease activity. No single strong signal or clonotype linked to IBD turned up in the results, so the idea that one exists was not supported.

From each donor, a roughly 2.6 ml peripheral blood sample was collected into PAXgene tubes and stored at -80 degrees C. Without T cell sorting, total RNA was isolated from whole blood using the PAXgene blood miRNA kit on an automated QIAcube. Peripheral blood from monozygotic twin pairs concordant or discordant for inflammatory bowel disease was subjected to deep TCRalpha and TCRbeta repertoire profiling with unique molecular barcoding. Smoking habits were recorded for all twin pairs, and individuals were classified as current, former or never smokers. Notes on this clonotype: Its antigen is still unknown.

The library came from 5' RACE. The input for every TCR library was around 3,600 ng of total RNA. For each sample, cDNA synthesis with SMARTScribe reverse transcriptase was split into eight separate reactions. During cDNA synthesis, unique molecular identifiers containing a 6-nucleotide sample barcode were introduced by template switching. Amplification of TCRalpha and TCRbeta cDNA involved two nested PCRs of 16 and 9 cycles, and each PCR was followed by bead purification. Before amplification, the cDNA was both treated with uracil DNA-glycosylase and purified with the QIAquick PCR purification kit. The second PCR was the step at which Illumina TruSeq-compatible adapters and sample-specific barcodes were added. TapeStation and Qubit were used to check library quality and concentration, and 5 to 6.5 ng of each library went into the pool. Sequencing of pooled libraries was carried out on an Illumina HiSeq2500 single-index Rapid Run using 2 x 100 bp reads and custom sequencing primers. Concerning the study's data processing: UMI-based consensus assembly with MiGEC version 1.2.6 was used to correct PCR and sequencing errors. MiXCR version 2.1.1 handled V(D)J alignment, clonotype assembly and CDR3 extraction. Gene usage, clonotype sharing and MAIT/NKT TCR abundance were normalised by analysing the top 1000, 10 000 and 20 000 clonotypes per sample. Diversity was computed as the inverse Simpson index with the vegan R package after downsampling to 27 000 UMIs. Paired Mann-Whitney U tests on discordant twin pairs were used, with Benjamini-Hochberg multiple-testing correction. Reads reprocessed by TCRdb are summarized as one entry per CDR3 protein sequence, and DNA is absent. TCRdb, rather than the study authors, made the V and J calls. The sample table gives over 110,000 distinct CDR3 sequences. The ten largest make up 2% to 3% of the sample.

Sequences SGHRS (CDR1) and YFSETQ (CDR2) are obtained from the germline V gene. The CDR3 has 14 amino acids, counting the end cysteine and phenylalanine. No DNA sequence was recorded. The rearranged chain carries TRBV5-1 and TRBJ2-7. This TCR was recovered from a human donor with ulcerative colitis or Crohn's disease, or a healthy co-twin of an affected twin (not recorded which). The sequencing input was blood. The CDR3 protein sequence reads: CASSPTWSSYEQYF. With all but the CDR3 taken from the reference TRBV5-1 and TRBJ2-7 genes, the full variable domain is: KAGVTQTPRYLIKTRGQQVTLSCSPISGHRSVSWYQQTPGQGLQFLFEYFSETQRNKGNFPGRFSGRQFSNSRSEMNVSTLELGDSALYLCASSPTWSSYEQYFGPGTRLTVT.